This T cell receptor beta chain is drawn from a study of blood T cell repertoires in COVID-19. Across the whole study: T cells, B-cell-depleted T cells, or PBMCs provided the cDNA or gDNA that served as material.

Original analysis: For nucleated cells, counts were estimated from reference gene primer amplification. Sequenced by immunoSEQ multiplex PCR; TCRdb stores in-frame clones only, minus some. V, J and clone size derive from that table, while D and trimming were established from the DNA sequence. The table includes 20,000 to 25,000 clones, around 90% detected once. J was trimmed by 7 bases and V by 6 bases; bases with no gene match: 11. Germline V gene data show CDR1 as SNHLY and CDR2 as FYNNEI. This CDR3 is built from 15 residues. The origin of this receptor is a woman aged 65 to 85 with active COVID-19. Sequenced sample: peripheral blood. The gene calls are TRBV2 and TRBJ1-5; 8 bases map to TRBD1. CDR3 amino acids: CASSLQGGGRQPQHF. The CDR3 coding sequence is TGTGCCAGCAGCCTACAGGGGGGTGGTAGGCAGCCCCAGCATTTT.